This T cell receptor (beta chain) derives from a study of human T cells and chemical hapten exposure. Across the whole study: Sensitizing treatment utilized 2% DPC over a roughly 2 cm by roughly 2 cm portion of upper inner arm skin.

This clonotype was observed a few times. One entry per CDR3 protein results from TCRdb running MiXCR on the RACE reads. This table holds roughly 86,000 distinct CDR3 sequences, 10% found once. The CDR3 contains 15 residues. J gave up 0 bases and V 4 bases, and 6 bases lay outside the gene matches. Germline-derived CDR1 and CDR2 are SQVTM and ANQGSEA. Time point reported: patch test 1, 2 weeks after DPC sensitization. Documented treatment: therapeutic diphenylcyclopropenone sensitization with weekly scalp DPC. Staff drew blood before applying each patch test. This receptor was taken from a man in his forties or fifties with alopecia areata. Some clones in this sample may be carry-over from other donors' samples. V is TRBV29-1 and J is TRBJ2-4; 7 bases fit TRBD2. Sequenced material: whole blood, taken in connection with sensitization to the hapten diphenylcyclopropenone (DPC). The CDR3 here is CSVVVPSGAKNIQYF. The DNA of the CDR3 is TGCAGCGTTGTAGTGCCTAGCGGAGCCAAAAACATTCAGTACTTC.